The source of this T cell receptor (beta chain) is a study of cytomegalovirus exposure and HLA in healthy donors. The data were produced by immunoSEQ multiplex PCR, yet TCRdb's version contains in-frame clones alone and is incomplete. Of 100,000 to 150,000 clones listed, 75% to 90% are singletons. About this clone: Its cognate antigen is unknown.

Notes on the study in general: Confirmation was obtained in vitro that three CMV-associated chains are specific for CMV antigens.

This CDR3 has 14 amino acids. Germline CDR1 and CDR2: SGHTA and FQGNSA. V was clipped by 5 bases and J by 2 bases, with 9 bases between them. The clonotype originates from a young woman in good health and CMV-seronegative. The V gene is TRBV7-2, the J gene TRBJ2-2; possible D gene TRBD2, 6 bases. The sample comprised PBMCs. The CDR3 reads CASSAGPNTGELFF. The CDR3 DNA reads as TGTGCCAGCAGCGCGGGACCTAACACCGGGGAGCTGTTTTTT.